The present T cell receptor (beta chain) was sequenced within a study of cytomegalovirus exposure and HLA in healthy donors. Across the study: Samples from HLA-typed donors yielded about 80 million unique TCRs in an early data release. Study-level points and caveats: Reportedly, fewer N-insertions than the approximately 700-donor mean appeared in an Asian-associated ancestry cluster in a later analysis. Most sequenced TCRs were rare (though some public TCRs occurred in many donors). Reports described diagnosis of cytomegalovirus status by the classifier as highly specific and sensitive.

Points on this clone: Its antigen remains unknown.

The CDR3 sequence is 11 residues long. Germline V lookup: CDR1 WNHNN, CDR2 SYGVQD (reference sequence). Between the trimmed V and J ends, which lost 2 bases and 6 bases, there was a span of 4 bases. PCR was performed using 60 Vbeta and 13 Jbeta primers. Some clones are missing from TCRdb's copy, which holds only in-frame ones; the method was immunoSEQ multiplex PCR. Of approximately 150,000 clones listed, around two thirds are singletons. The sample comprised PBMCs. This chain uses TRBV10-1 with TRBJ1-1; D call uncertain. The clonotype comes from a woman aged 18-35 years in good health and CMV-seronegative. CDR3 nucleotide sequence: TGCGCCAGCAGTGAGGGGCCTGAAGCTTTCTTT. It specifies CASSEGPEAFF.